Following are 9 T cell receptor beta chains from one sample sequenced in a study of cytomegalovirus exposure and HLA in healthy donors. PCR used 60 Vbeta primers and 13 Jbeta primers. Generated by immunoSEQ multiplex PCR, the TCRdb table keeps only in-frame clones and is missing some. The sample lists roughly 200,000 clones, 70% to 90% occurring once. The sequencing input was PBMCs. The receptor source for this set is a woman in her fifties or sixties in good health and CMV-seronegative.

For the CDR3, the DNA is TGCGCCAGCAGCCAAGATAGGGCAGGGACAAGCAACTATGGCTACACCTTC. Protein sequence: CASSQDRAGTSNYGYTF. This chain links TRBV4-3 with TRBJ1-2; D is perhaps TRBD1 (6 bases). CDR1 LGHNA and CDR2 YSLEER come from the germline V gene. The CDR3 totals 17 residues. Trimming took off 0 bases at V and 2 bases at J, with 16 bases between the two ends.

V usage is TRBV28 and J usage is TRBJ2-7; a weak D match, TRBD1 (6 bases). The V gene's germline CDR1 is MDHEN and CDR2 SYDVKM. V was shortened by 3 bases and J by 7 bases, with 13 bases between the two germline ends. The CDR3 runs to 13 residues. CDR3 loop: CASSLGARGEQYF. The CDR3 bases are TGTGCCAGCAGTTTGGGGGCTCGCGGAGAGCAGTACTTC.

V is TRBV29-1 and J is TRBJ2-1; D is uncertain. CDR1 and CDR2 from the germline V gene are SQVTM and ANQGSEA. V dropped 3 bases and J dropped 2 bases, with 5 bases sitting between them. This CDR3 contains 12 residues. CDR3 in amino acids: CSVDRTYNEQFF. The CDR3 DNA reads TGCAGCGTTGACAGGACCTACAATGAGCAGTTCTTC.

The rearrangement links TRBV2 to TRBJ2-5; 10 bases line up with TRBD2. This CDR3 has 13 amino acids. The germline gives CDR1 SNHLY, CDR2 FYNNEI. Trimming removed 6 bases from V and 5 bases from J; junction bases left unmatched: 3. CDR3 loop: CASRRTSGETQYF. CDR3 in DNA: TGTGCCAGCAGGCGGACTAGCGGTGAGACCCAGTACTTC. The whole variable domain, remainder taken from reference TRBV2 and TRBJ2-5, is EPEVTQTPSHQVTQMGQEVILRCVPISNHLYFYWYRQILGQKVEFLVSFYNNEISEKSEIFDDQFSVERPDGSNFTLKIRSTKLEDSAMYFCASRRTSGETQYFGPGTRLLVL.

The J gene is TRBJ1-5, the V gene TRBV30, with 7 bases that match TRBD1. V trimming: 0 bases; J trimming: 1 base; junction bases outside the gene matches: 12. The CDR3 is made up of 18 amino acids. The V gene's germline CDR1 is GTSNPN and CDR2 SVGIG (reference sequence). The CDR3 protein is CAWSVGPGQWKSNQPQHF. The DNA of the CDR3 is TGTGCCTGGAGTGTGGGTCCGGGACAGTGGAAGAGCAATCAGCCCCAGCATTTT.

The chain uses TRBV2 and TRBJ1-5; maybe TRBD1 (6 bases). The CDR3 extends over 15 amino acids. Trimming shortened V by 4 bases and J by 2 bases, and 12 bases separated the two germline ends. The V gene's germline CDR1 is SNHLY and CDR2 FYNNEI. CDR3 amino acids: CASSVVTGGNQPQHF. The CDR3 coding sequence is TGTGCCAGCAGTGTAGTGACAGGTGGCAATCAGCCCCAGCATTTT.

The chain recombines TRBV9 with TRBJ2-7, with D possibly TRBD1 on 5 matching bases. The germline V gene encodes CDR1 SGDLS and CDR2 YYNGEE. The CDR3 runs to 13 residues. V was cut by 1 base and J by 4 bases, with 9 bases left in between. CDR3 bases: TGTGCCAGCAGCGTATTTTCAGGGTACGAGCAGTACTTC. The encoded protein is CASSVFSGYEQYF.

The chain recombines TRBV10-1 with TRBJ2-1; D possibly corresponds to TRBD1 (6 bases). This CDR3 has 14 amino acids. Germline V gene data show CDR1 as WNHNN and CDR2 as SYGVQD (reference sequence). V was pared by 0 bases and J by 9 bases, with 12 bases between. CDR3 in amino acids: CASSESVKGVEQFF. For the CDR3, the DNA is TGCGCCAGCAGTGAGTCGGTAAAGGGGGTTGAGCAGTTCTTC.

This clone was counted only a few times. The J gene is TRBJ2-7, the V gene TRBV5-5; possibly TRBD1 for D (6 bases). CDR1 is SGHKS and CDR2 is YYEKEE in the germline V gene (reference sequence). V was pared by 0 bases and J by 1 base, with 8 bases between. The CDR3 contains 14 residues. CDR3 sequence reads: CASSLARGSYEQYF. Here the CDR3 DNA reads TGTGCCAGCAGCTTGGCGAGGGGGTCCTACGAGCAGTACTTC.